This TCR beta chain was retrieved from a study of blood T cell repertoires in COVID-19. Whole-study context: Collection of acute and convalescent COVID-19 samples took place in the United States, Italy and Spain.

TCRdb's table, derived via immunoSEQ multiplex PCR, lists solely in-frame clones and lacks some. The sample shows hundreds of thousands of clones, 65% to 90% of them seen only once. Adults between about 18 and 89 years of age took part from under 30 US areas. Cohort allocation depended upon clinical history that participants reported. The source of this sequence is a woman aged 45-65 years with acute COVID-19. The material sequenced was PBMCs or T cells enriched from blood (not recorded which).

The CDR3 spells CASSSRGFSGNTIYF. In nucleotides, the CDR3 is TGTGCCAGCAGCTCTAGGGGCTTCTCTGGAAACACCATATATTTT. J is TRBJ1-3 and V is TRBV7-6; D may be TRBD1 (5 bases). The ends were cut back, 4 bases at V and 0 bases at J, with 10 bases in the middle. The germline V gene has CDR1 SGHVS and CDR2 FNYEAQ. The CDR3 loop spans 15 amino acids.